The 10 T cell receptor beta chains given below trace back to one sample, sequenced in a study of blood T cell repertoires in COVID-19 (dated by TCRdb to 2019 to 2021). Library prep was done by the immunoSEQ multiplex PCR assay. The table was pulled from immuneACCESS by TCRdb, which kept in-frame rearrangements only. Such tables lose some clones; where checked, under half of the loss comes from unresolved V genes, and the rest has no known cause. The sample table shows 380,000 or so clones, and about 89% are seen once. 1% to 1.5% of the sample is in the top ten clones. Sequenced: peripheral blood. These receptors originate from a man aged 40-49 years with acute or convalescent COVID-19.

The CDR3 coding sequence is TGTGCCAGCAGTCCCCGCCGGGAGGTCCTTGCCACAGATACGCAGTATTTT. Its protein product is CASSPRREVLATDTQYF. The V and J genes are TRBV27 and TRBJ2-3; 7 nucleotides align to TRBD2. Germline loops: CDR1 MNHEY, CDR2 SMNVEV (reference sequence). This CDR3 has 17 residues. Trimming took 5 bases from V and 2 from J; bases not matched to a gene: 13.

V and J are TRBV7-2 and TRBJ1-5; 10 nucleotides align to TRBD1. The J segment lost 12 bases and the V segment lost 1 base, leaving 3 bases of the junction unmatched. CDR3 length equals 13 residues. Germline CDR1 SGHTA, CDR2 FQGNSA. The CDR3 coding sequence is TGTGCCAGCAGCTTAGATGGGGACAGGGGCCAGCATTTT. Translation: CASSLDGDRGQHF.

The genes are TRBV7-8 and TRBJ1-1; D is unresolved. There are 14 residues in the CDR3. The V end was cut by 6 bases, the J end by 4 bases, with 15 bases between. Germline values: CDR1 SGHVS, CDR2 FQNEAQ. This chain's CDR3 is CASRRSGAGTEAFF. CDR3 nucleotide sequence: TGTGCCAGCAGACGCTCCGGAGCCGGCACTGAAGCTTTCTTT.

The chain couples TRBV7-3 to TRBJ1-2, with TRBD1 matching over 8 bases. This CDR3 has 15 amino acids. V lost 5 bases, J lost 3 bases, and 8 bases stayed unmatched. Germline values: CDR1 SGHTA, CDR2 FQGTGA. The chain's CDR3 is CASSPTADRDYGYTF. In DNA, the CDR3 is TGTGCCAGCAGCCCTACCGCGGACAGGGACTATGGCTACACCTTC.

The chain carries TRBV4-3 and TRBJ1-1; 8 bases map to TRBD1. Per the germline V gene, CDR1 is LGHNA and CDR2 is YSLEER. V lost 0 bases to trimming and J lost 0 bases; unmatched junction nucleotides: 6. The CDR3 covers 17 residues. Here the CDR3 DNA reads TGCGCCAGCAGCCAAGATTCCAGGGGGCAGATGAACACTGAAGCTTTCTTT. Its protein product is CASSQDSRGQMNTEAFF.

The genes are TRBV15 and TRBJ1-6; maybe TRBD1 (5 bases). The germline CDR1 and CDR2 sequences are LNHNV and YYDKDF (reference sequence). Trimming removed 8 bases at V and 9 bases at J, with 20 bases between. CDR3 length: 15 amino acids. The CDR3 bases are TGTGCCACCGGGGAAGGACGCGGGACGGGTTCACCCCTCCACTTT. Residues: CATGEGRGTGSPLHF.

This rearrangement joins TRBV27 to TRBJ2-7; perhaps TRBD1 as D (5 bases). The ends were cut back, 8 bases at V and 6 bases at J, with 20 bases in the middle. In germline, CDR1 is MNHEY, CDR2 SMNVEV (reference sequence). The CDR3 loop spans 14 amino acids. CDR3 coding DNA: TGTGCCAGCTTCAGGGTATGGCAGGGCAGCGAGCAGTACTTC. Amino acid sequence: CASFRVWQGSEQYF.

The chain is built from TRBV9 and TRBJ2-5; 10 bases match TRBD2. J lost 0 bases, V lost 3 bases, and 5 bases had no gene match. The CDR3 contains 16 residues. Germline CDR1 reads SGDLS; CDR2 reads YYNGEE. The CDR3 spells CASSARLAGDQETQYF. CDR3 DNA sequence: TGTGCCAGCAGCGCTCGCCTAGCGGGGGACCAAGAGACCCAGTACTTC.

The genes are TRBV18 and TRBJ2-2; 9 bases agree with TRBD1. The germline V gene has CDR1 KGHSH and CDR2 LQKENI. The CDR3 length is 16 residues. Trimming took 3 bases from V and 2 from J; bases not matched to a gene: 4. Here the CDR3 reads CASSPNRGRNTGELFF. The DNA for the CDR3 is TGTGCCAGCTCACCGAACAGGGGGCGAAACACCGGGGAGCTGTTTTTT.

V usage is TRBV19 and J usage is TRBJ2-1; D is uncertain. V was clipped by 0 bases and J by 0 bases, with 6 bases between them. This CDR3 contains 15 residues. The V gene's germline CDR1 is LNHDA and CDR2 SQIVND (reference sequence). CDR3 region: CASSIDASSYNEQFF. DNA of the CDR3: TGTGCCAGTAGTATAGACGCTAGCTCCTACAATGAGCAGTTCTTC.